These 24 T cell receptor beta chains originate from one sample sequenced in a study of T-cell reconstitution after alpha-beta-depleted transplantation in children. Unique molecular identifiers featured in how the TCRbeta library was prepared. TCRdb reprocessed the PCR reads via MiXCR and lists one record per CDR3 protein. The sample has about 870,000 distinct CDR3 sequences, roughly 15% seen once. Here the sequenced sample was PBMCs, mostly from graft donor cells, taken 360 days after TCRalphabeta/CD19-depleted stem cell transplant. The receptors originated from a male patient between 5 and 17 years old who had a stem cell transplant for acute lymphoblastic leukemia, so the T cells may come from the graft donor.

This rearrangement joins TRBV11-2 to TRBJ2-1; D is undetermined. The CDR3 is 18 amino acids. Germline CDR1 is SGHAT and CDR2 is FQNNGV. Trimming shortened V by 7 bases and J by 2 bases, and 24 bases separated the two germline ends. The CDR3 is CASTRAPPLLGPYNEQFF. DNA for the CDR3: TGTGCCAGCACCCGCGCCCCTCCTCTCTTGGGTCCCTACAATGAGCAGTTCTTC.

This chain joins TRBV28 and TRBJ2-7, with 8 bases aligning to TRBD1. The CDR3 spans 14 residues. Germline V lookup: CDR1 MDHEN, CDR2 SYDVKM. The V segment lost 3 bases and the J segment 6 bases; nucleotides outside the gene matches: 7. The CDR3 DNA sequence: TGTGCCAGCAGTTTTTGGCAGGGGGCGGCCGAGCAGTACTTC. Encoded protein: CASSFWQGAAEQYF. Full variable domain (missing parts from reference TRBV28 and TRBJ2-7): DVKVTQSSRYLVKRTGEKVFLECVQDMDHENMFWYRQDPGLGLRLIYFSYDVKMKEKGDIPEGYSVSREKKERFSLILESASTNQTSMYLCASSFWQGAAEQYFGPGTRLTVT.

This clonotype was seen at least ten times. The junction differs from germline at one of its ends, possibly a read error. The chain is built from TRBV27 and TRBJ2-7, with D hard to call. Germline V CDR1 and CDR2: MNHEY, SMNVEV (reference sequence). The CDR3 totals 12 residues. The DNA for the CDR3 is TGTGCCAGCAGTACCCCCTCCTTCGAGCAGTACTTC. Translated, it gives CASSTPSFEQYF.

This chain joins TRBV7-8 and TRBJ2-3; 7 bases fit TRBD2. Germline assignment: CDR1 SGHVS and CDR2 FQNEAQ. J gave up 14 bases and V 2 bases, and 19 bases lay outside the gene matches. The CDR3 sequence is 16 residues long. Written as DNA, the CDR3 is TGTGCCAGCAGCTTAAGTAGTCTCGGGGGAGGGCCTCTCTGGTATTTT. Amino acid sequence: CASSLSSLGGGPLWYF.

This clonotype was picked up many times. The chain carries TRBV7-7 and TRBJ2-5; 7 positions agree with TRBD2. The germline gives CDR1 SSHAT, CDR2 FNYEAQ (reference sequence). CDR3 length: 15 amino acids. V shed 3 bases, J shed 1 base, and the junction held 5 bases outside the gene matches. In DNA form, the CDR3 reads TGTGCCAGCAGCTTGGCGGGAGTGGCCCAAGAGACCCAGTACTTC. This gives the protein CASSLAGVAQETQYF.

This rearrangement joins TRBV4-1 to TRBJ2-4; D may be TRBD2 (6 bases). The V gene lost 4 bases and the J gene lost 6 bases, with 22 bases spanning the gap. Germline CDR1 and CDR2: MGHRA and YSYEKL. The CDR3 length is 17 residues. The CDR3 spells CASSRDGSQFVRNIQYF. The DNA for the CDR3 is TGCGCCAGCAGCCGGGACGGGAGCCAATTCGTAAGAAACATTCAGTACTTC.

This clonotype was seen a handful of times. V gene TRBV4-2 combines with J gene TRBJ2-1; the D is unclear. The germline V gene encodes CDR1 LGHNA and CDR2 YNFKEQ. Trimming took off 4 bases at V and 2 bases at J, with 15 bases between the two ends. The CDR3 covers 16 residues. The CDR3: CASSPSARATYNEQFF. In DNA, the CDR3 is TGTGCCAGCAGCCCATCAGCCCGGGCGACCTACAATGAGCAGTTCTTC.

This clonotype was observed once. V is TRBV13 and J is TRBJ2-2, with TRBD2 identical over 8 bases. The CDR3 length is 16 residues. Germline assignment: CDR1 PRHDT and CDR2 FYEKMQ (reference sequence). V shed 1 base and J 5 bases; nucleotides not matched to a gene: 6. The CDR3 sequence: CASSLEWTSRTGELFF. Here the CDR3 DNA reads TGTGCCAGCAGCTTAGAGTGGACTAGCCGTACCGGGGAGCTGTTTTTT. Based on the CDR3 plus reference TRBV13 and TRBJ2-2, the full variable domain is AAGVIQSPRHLIKEKRETATLKCYPIPRHDTVYWYQQGPGQDPQFLISFYEKMQSDKGSIPDRFSAQQFSDYHSELNMSSLELGDSALYFCASSLEWTSRTGELFFGEGSRLTVL.

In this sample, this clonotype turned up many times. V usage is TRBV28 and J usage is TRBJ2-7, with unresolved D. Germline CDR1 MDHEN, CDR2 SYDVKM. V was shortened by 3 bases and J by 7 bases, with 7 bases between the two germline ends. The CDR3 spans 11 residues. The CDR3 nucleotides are TGTGCCAGCAGTTTGATAGGTGAGCAGTACTTC. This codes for CASSLIGEQYF. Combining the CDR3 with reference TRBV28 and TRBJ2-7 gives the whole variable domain DVKVTQSSRYLVKRTGEKVFLECVQDMDHENMFWYRQDPGLGLRLIYFSYDVKMKEKGDIPEGYSVSREKKERFSLILESASTNQTSMYLCASSLIGEQYFGPGTRLTVT.

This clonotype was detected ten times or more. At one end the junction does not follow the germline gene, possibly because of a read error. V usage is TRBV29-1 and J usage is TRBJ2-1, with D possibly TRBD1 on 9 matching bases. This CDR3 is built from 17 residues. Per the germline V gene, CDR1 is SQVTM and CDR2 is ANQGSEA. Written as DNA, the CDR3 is TGCAGCCTTGAGGGACAGGGTGGGAGCGGGAGAAACAATGAGCAGTTCTTC. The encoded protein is CSLEGQGGSGRNNEQFF.

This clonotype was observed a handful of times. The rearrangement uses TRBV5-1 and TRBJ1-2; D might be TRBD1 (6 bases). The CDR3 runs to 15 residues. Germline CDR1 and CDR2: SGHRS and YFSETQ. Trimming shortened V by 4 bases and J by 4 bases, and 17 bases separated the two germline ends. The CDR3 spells CASSPDSTPSYGYTF. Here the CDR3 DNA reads TGCGCCAGCAGCCCGGACAGTACCCCCAGCTATGGCTACACCTTC.

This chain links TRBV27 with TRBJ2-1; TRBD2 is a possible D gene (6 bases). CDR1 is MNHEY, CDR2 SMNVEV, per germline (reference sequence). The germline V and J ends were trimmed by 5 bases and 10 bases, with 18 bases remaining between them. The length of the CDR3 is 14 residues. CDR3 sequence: CASSPAGLPGEQFF. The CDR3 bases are TGTGCCAGCAGTCCTGCGGGACTTCCAGGAGAGCAGTTCTTC.

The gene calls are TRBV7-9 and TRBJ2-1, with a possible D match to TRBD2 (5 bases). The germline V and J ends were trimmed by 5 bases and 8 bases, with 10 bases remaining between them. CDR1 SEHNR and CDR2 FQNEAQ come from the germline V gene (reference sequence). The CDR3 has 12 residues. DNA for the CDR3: TGTGCCAGCAGCCCTAGCAACGATGAGCAGTTCTTC. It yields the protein CASSPSNDEQFF.

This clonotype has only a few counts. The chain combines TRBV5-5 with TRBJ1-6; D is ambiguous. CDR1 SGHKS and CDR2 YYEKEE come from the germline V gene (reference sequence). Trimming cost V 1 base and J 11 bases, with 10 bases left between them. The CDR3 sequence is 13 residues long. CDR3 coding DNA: TGTGCCAGCAGCTTGAGCGGGAACCCACCCCTCCACTTT. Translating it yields CASSLSGNPPLHF.

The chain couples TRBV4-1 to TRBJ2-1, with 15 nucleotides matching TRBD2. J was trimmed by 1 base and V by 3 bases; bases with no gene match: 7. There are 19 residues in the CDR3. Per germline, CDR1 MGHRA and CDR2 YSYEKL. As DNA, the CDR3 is TGCGCCAGCAGCCACCCCGGGACTAGCGGGAGGACTTCCTACAATGAGCAGTTCTTC. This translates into CASSHPGTSGRTSYNEQFF.

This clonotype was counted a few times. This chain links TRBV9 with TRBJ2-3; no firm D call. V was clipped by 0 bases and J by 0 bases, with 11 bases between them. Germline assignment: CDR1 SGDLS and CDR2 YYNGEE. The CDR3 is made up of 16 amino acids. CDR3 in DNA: TGTGCCAGCAGCGTAGATAGCTTCGGTAGCACAGATACGCAGTATTTT. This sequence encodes CASSVDSFGSTDTQYF.

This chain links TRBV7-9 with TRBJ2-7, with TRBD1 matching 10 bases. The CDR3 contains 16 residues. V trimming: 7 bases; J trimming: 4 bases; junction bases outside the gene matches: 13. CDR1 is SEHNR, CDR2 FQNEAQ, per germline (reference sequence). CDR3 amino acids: CASTPPRRDRGYEQYF. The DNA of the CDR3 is TGTGCCAGCACCCCCCCACGCCGGGACAGGGGTTACGAGCAGTACTTC.

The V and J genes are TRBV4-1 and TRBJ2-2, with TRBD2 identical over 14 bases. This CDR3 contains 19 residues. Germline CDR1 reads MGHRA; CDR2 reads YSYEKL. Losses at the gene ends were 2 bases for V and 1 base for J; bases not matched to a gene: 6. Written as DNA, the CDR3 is TGCGCCAGCAGCCAAAGGACTAGCGGGAGGACCGTGAACACCGGGGAGCTGTTTTTT. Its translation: CASSQRTSGRTVNTGELFF.

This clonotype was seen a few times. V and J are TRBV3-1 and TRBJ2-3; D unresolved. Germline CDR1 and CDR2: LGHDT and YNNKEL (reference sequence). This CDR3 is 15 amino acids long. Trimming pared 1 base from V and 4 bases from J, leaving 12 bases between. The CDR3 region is CASSQVTPAPDTQYF. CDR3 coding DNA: TGTGCCAGCAGCCAAGTAACTCCAGCCCCAGATACGCAGTATTTT.

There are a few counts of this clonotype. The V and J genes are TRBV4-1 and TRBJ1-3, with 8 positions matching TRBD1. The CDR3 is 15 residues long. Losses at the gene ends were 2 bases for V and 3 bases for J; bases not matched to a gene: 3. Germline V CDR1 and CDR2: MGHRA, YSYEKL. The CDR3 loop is CASSQPRGLGNTIYF. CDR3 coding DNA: TGCGCCAGCAGCCAACCCAGGGGGCTTGGAAACACCATATATTTT.

The chain's CDR3 is CASGRGSDTQYF. The DNA of the CDR3 is TGTGCCAGCGGGAGGGGCTCAGATACGCAGTATTTT. The rearrangement uses TRBV7-3 and TRBJ2-3, with TRBD2 matching 7 bases. The CDR3 sequence is 12 residues long. With V trimmed by 8 bases and J by 4 bases, 3 bases remained unmatched. Germline V CDR1 and CDR2: SGHTA, FQGTGA.

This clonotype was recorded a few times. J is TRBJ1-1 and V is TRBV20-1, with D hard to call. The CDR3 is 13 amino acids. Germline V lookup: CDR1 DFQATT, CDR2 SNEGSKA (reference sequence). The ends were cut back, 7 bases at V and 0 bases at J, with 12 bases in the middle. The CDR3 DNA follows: TGCAGTGTCTTAGGGAGGTTGAACACTGAAGCTTTCTTT. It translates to CSVLGRLNTEAFF.

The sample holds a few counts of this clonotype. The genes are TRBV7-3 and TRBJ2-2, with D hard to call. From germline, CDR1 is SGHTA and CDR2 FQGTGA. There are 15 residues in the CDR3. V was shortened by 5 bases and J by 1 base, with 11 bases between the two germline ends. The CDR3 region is CASSLDARNTGELFF. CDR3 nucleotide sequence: TGTGCCAGCAGCCTCGACGCGAGGAACACCGGGGAGCTGTTTTTT.

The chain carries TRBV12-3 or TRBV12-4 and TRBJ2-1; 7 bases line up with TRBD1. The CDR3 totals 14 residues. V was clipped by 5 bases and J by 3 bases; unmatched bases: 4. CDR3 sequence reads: CASSIGTDYNEQFF. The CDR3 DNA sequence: TGTGCCAGCAGTATCGGGACAGACTACAATGAGCAGTTCTTC.